The 15 T cell receptor beta chains presented below share a single source sample, sequenced in a study of cytomegalovirus exposure and HLA in healthy donors. It was with 60 Vbeta and 13 Jbeta primers that the PCR ran. Sequencing was performed with immunoSEQ multiplex PCR; in TCRdb, only in-frame clones are kept and a portion is missing. The sample carries 150,000 to 200,000 clones, around 75% recorded once. The specimen sequenced was PBMCs. The receptor source for this set is a woman aged 50 to 65 in good health and CMV-seronegative.

This rearrangement joins TRBV29-1 to TRBJ1-2, with 8 bases identical to TRBD1. Unmatched junction bases numbered 8, after V lost 0 bases and J lost 5 bases. This CDR3 spans 15 amino acids. The germline gives CDR1 SQVTM, CDR2 ANQGSEA. The CDR3 coding sequence is TGCAGCGTTGAAGATAGTAGGACAGGGATTTATGGCTACACCTTC. Protein sequence: CSVEDSRTGIYGYTF.

The rearrangement links TRBV18 to TRBJ1-2; D not certain. Germline assignment: CDR1 KGHSH and CDR2 LQKENI. The CDR3 runs 17 residues. Between the trimmed V and J ends, which lost 3 bases and 0 bases, there was a span of 17 bases. This CDR3 is CASSPRPAEASNYGYTF. The CDR3, as DNA: TGTGCCAGCTCACCCCGACCGGCGGAGGCCTCTAACTATGGCTACACCTTC.

The chain uses TRBV5-4 and TRBJ1-5; D remains ambiguous. The V end was cut by 4 bases, the J end by 1 base, with 9 bases between. There are 14 residues in the CDR3. The germline gives CDR1 SGHNT, CDR2 YYREEE (reference sequence). In DNA form, the CDR3 reads TGTGCCAGCAGCGTCAGAGGGAGCAATCAGCCCCAGCATTTT. Translation gives CASSVRGSNQPQHF.

The chain is built from TRBV19 and TRBJ2-3; 8 bases agree with TRBD2. The CDR3 is made up of 16 amino acids. Germline loops: CDR1 LNHDA, CDR2 SQIVND (reference sequence). The trim removed 3 bases at V and 0 bases at J, leaving 5 bases unmatched. CDR3 loop: CASSMGGGLSTDTQYF. The CDR3 bases are TGTGCCAGTAGTATGGGCGGGGGGCTAAGCACAGATACGCAGTATTTT.

The gene calls are TRBV5-1 and TRBJ1-1; maybe TRBD1 (6 bases). V was trimmed by 5 bases and J by 3 bases, leaving 14 bases between them. The germline gives CDR1 SGHRS, CDR2 YFSETQ. The CDR3 is made up of 14 amino acids. The CDR3 sequence: CASSIQGWDTEAFF. CDR3 coding DNA: TGCGCCAGCAGTATACAGGGATGGGACACTGAAGCTTTCTTT.

This sequence joins TRBV19 and TRBJ1-5, with 7 bases fitting TRBD1. Trimming at V came to 3 bases and at J to 6 bases, leaving 8 bases not matched to a gene. The CDR3 contains 15 residues. Germline-derived CDR1 and CDR2 are LNHDA and SQIVND (reference sequence). The CDR3 loop is CASSINRGGFQPQHF. Written as DNA, the CDR3 is TGTGCCAGTAGTATTAACAGGGGAGGATTTCAGCCCCAGCATTTT.

This chain connects TRBV7-2 to TRBJ2-4, with D maybe TRBD2 (6 bases). The V end lost 0 bases, the J end lost 2 bases, and 8 bases lay between the germline ends. This CDR3 contains 15 residues. Germline values: CDR1 SGHTA, CDR2 FQGNSA. CDR3 sequence: CASSLAGGTKNIQYF. In DNA form, the CDR3 reads TGTGCCAGCAGCTTAGCGGGAGGCACCAAAAACATTCAGTACTTC.

On this clone: The junction shows a germline mismatch at one end, possibly a read error. The chain recombines TRBV6-1 with TRBJ1-3; the match to TRBD1 covers 9 bases. CDR1 and CDR2 (germline): MNHNS, SASEGT. CDR3 length: 14 residues. This CDR3 is CASSEAGTGPGPNF. CDR3 DNA: TGTGCCAGCAGTGAAGCCGGGACAGGGCCGGGGCCGAATTTT.

The chain is built from TRBV6-5 and TRBJ1-1; D not resolved. The ends were cut back, 2 bases at V and 1 base at J, with 8 bases in the middle. Germline CDR1 MNHEY, CDR2 SVGAGI. This CDR3 has 14 amino acids. CDR3 sequence: CASSYLRQNTEAFF. The CDR3 coding sequence is TGTGCCAGCAGTTACCTTCGACAGAACACTGAAGCTTTCTTT.

The gene calls are TRBV6-1 and TRBJ2-7, with D maybe TRBD1 (5 bases). V was shortened by 0 bases and J by 12 bases, with 15 bases between the two germline ends. This CDR3 spans 13 amino acids. Germline values: CDR1 MNHNS, CDR2 SASEGT. The CDR3 region is CASSEAPRGSGYF. CDR3 DNA: TGTGCCAGCAGTGAAGCGCCTAGGGGCTCGGGGTACTTC.

V usage is TRBV10-3 and J usage is TRBJ2-7, with a tentative D call TRBD2 (5 bases). The V gene's germline CDR1 is ENHRY and CDR2 SYGVKD. V was cut by 6 bases and J by 3 bases, with 15 bases left in between. The CDR3 is 14 amino acids. The CDR3 sequence is CAIRRRESYYEQYF. Here the CDR3 DNA reads TGTGCCATCAGAAGACGGGAAAGCTACTACGAGCAGTACTTC.

The chain is built from TRBV15 and TRBJ1-5, with D perhaps matching TRBD1 (5 bases). This CDR3 region has 15 residues. Germline CDR1 and CDR2: LNHNV and YYDKDF (reference sequence). V shed 1 base and J shed 1 base, with 8 bases lying between them. In DNA, the CDR3 is TGTGCCACCAGCAGAGGCAGACAGAGCAATCAGCCCCAGCATTTT. Encoded protein: CATSRGRQSNQPQHF.

V is TRBV4-2 and J is TRBJ1-1; no clear D. V shed 4 bases and J shed 1 base, with 7 bases lying between them. The CDR3 extends over 13 amino acids. The germline CDR1 and CDR2 sequences are LGHNA and YNFKEQ. For the CDR3, the DNA is TGTGCCAGCAGCCCAGGAGGGAACACTGAAGCTTTCTTT. It is translated as CASSPGGNTEAFF.

The genes are TRBV11-2 and TRBJ2-5, with D hard to call. This CDR3 has 15 amino acids. The V end lost 5 bases, the J end lost 5 bases, and 18 bases lay between the germline ends. From germline, CDR1 is SGHAT and CDR2 FQNNGV. The CDR3 nucleotides read TGTGCCAGCAGCGACGGTAGGAGAGCAGAGGAGACCCAGTACTTC. It specifies CASSDGRRAEETQYF.

The chain carries TRBV21-1 and TRBJ1-1; TRBD1 is taken as the D call from the table, unchecked against the DNA. TRBV21-1 is a documented pseudogene. This CDR3 spans 12 amino acids. In DNA form, the CDR3 reads TGTGCCAGCAGCAAGGCGAACACTGAAGCTTTCTTT. Translating gives CASSKANTEAFF.